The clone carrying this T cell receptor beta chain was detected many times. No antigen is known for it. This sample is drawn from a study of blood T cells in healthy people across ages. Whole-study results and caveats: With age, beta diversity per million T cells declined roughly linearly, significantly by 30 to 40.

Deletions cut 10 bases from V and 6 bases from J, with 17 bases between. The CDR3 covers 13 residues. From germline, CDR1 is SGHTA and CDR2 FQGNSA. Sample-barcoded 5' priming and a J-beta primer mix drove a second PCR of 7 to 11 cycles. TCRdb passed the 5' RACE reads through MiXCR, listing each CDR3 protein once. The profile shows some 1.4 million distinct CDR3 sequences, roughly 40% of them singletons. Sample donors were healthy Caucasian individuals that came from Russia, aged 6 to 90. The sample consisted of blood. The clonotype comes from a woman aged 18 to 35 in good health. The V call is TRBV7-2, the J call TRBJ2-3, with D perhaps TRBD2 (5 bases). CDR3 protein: CATTREAEDTQYF. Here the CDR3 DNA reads TGTGCCACCACTAGGGAAGCAGAGGATACGCAGTATTTT.